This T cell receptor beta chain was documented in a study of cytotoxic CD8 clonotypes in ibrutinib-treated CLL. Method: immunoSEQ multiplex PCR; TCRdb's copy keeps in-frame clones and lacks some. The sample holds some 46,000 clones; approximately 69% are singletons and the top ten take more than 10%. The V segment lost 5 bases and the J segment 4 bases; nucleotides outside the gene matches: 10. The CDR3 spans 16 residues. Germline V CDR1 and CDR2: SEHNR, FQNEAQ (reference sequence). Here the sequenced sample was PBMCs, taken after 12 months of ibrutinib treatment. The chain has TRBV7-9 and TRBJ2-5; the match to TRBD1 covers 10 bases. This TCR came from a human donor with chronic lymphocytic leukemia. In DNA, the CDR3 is TGTGCCAGCAGCCCCGGCGACAGGGGGCTTCGAGAGACCCAGTACTTC. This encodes CASSPGDRGLRETQYF.